This entry describes one T cell receptor beta chain. Its specificity is not known. With a J-beta primer mix and a sample-barcoded 5' primer, a second PCR ran 7 to 11 cycles. TCRdb used MiXCR to reprocess the 5' RACE reads, holding one entry per CDR3 protein. This table holds 1.5 million or so distinct CDR3 sequences, approximately 43% found once. The sample comes from a study of blood T cells in healthy people across ages. Germline assignment: CDR1 MNHNS and CDR2 SASEGT. V lost 7 bases, J lost 3 bases, and 17 bases stayed unmatched. This CDR3 has 18 amino acids. Study results and limitations: Long-lived donors exceeded aged donors in naive CD4+ cells and diversity.

Sample: blood. V and J are TRBV6-1 and TRBJ1-2, with 10 bases identical to TRBD1. This clonotype was obtained from a woman between 18 and 29 years old in good health. This CDR3 is CASTHTSGTGASHYGYTF. The CDR3 nucleotides are TGTGCCAGCACCCATACCTCCGGGACAGGGGCTTCTCACTATGGCTACACCTTC.